The next 22 T cell receptor beta chains were all read from a single sample in a study of OX40 agonist ivuxolimab in advanced cancers. Sequencing used immunoSEQ multiplex PCR; TCRdb keeps in-frame clones, though not all of them. The table has about 90,000 clones, about nine tenths seen once. The sequencing used CD4+ or CD8+ T cells sorted from blood, collected in a trial of the OX40 agonist ivuxolimab. The receptors derive from an adult with an advanced solid tumor such as melanoma, head and neck, liver or kidney cancer.

To note about this clone: Different DNA sequences within this sample yield the same CDR3. The genes are TRBV2 and TRBJ2-7, with 11 bases matching TRBD2. Germline CDR1 and CDR2: SNHLY and FYNNEI. Unmatched junction bases numbered 4, after V lost 3 bases and J lost 0 bases. The CDR3 runs 16 residues. The CDR3 DNA sequence: TGTGCCAGCAGTGAGGGGACTAGCGGTTTCTCCTACGAGCAGTACTTC. Its protein is CASSEGTSGFSYEQYF.

The table lists this clone with a count of one. Here the CDR3 reads CASRPGPGGEKLFF. CDR3 coding DNA: TGTGCCAGCAGACCGGGGCCCGGCGGTGAAAAACTGTTTTTT. The V gene is TRBV6-1, the J gene TRBJ1-4; D possibly corresponds to TRBD1 (5 bases). The germline V gene has CDR1 MNHNS and CDR2 SASEGT. The CDR3 is made up of 14 amino acids. V was pared by 6 bases and J by 7 bases, with 15 bases between.

This clone has a single count. This chain connects TRBV28 to TRBJ2-7, with a weak D call TRBD2 (6 bases). Trimming left V 6 bases short and J 3 bases short, with 27 bases between. The CDR3 loop spans 18 amino acids. Looked up from germline, CDR1 is MDHEN and CDR2 is SYDVKM. CDR3 sequence reads: CASRFRDSRYYPIYEQYF. The CDR3 DNA reads TGTGCCAGCAGATTCCGGGACTCCCGTTACTACCCAATCTACGAGCAGTACTTC.

The V call is TRBV28, the J call TRBJ2-3; D not resolved. V dropped 4 bases and J dropped 0 bases, with 8 bases sitting between them. The length of the CDR3 is 14 residues. The germline V gene encodes CDR1 MDHEN and CDR2 SYDVKM. The CDR3 DNA reads TGTGCCAGCAGTTACAGTTTTAGCACAGATACGCAGTATTTT. Amino acids: CASSYSFSTDTQYF. Together with reference TRBV28 and TRBJ2-3, the CDR3 gives the full variable domain: DVKVTQSSRYLVKRTGEKVFLECVQDMDHENMFWYRQDPGLGLRLIYFSYDVKMKEKGDIPEGYSVSREKKERFSLILESASTNQTSMYLCASSYSFSTDTQYFGPGTRLTVL.

The chain uses TRBV28 and TRBJ2-3, with 9 bases aligning to TRBD2. Germline CDR1 and CDR2: MDHEN and SYDVKM. J was trimmed by 6 bases and V by 7 bases; bases with no gene match: 11. The CDR3 totals 15 residues. The CDR3 DNA is TGTGCCAGCAACGAACCTTTAGCGGGAGCCGATACGCAGTATTTT. It specifies CASNEPLAGADTQYF.

The rearrangement uses TRBV5-5 and TRBJ1-4; TRBD1 aligns across 7 bases. The V and J ends lost 5 bases and 8 bases, in that order; junction bases with no gene match: 3. The CDR3 runs to 12 residues. Germline-derived CDR1 and CDR2 are SGHKS and YYEKEE (reference sequence). DNA of the CDR3: TGTGCCAGCAGTTGGGGACAGGAAAAACTGTTTTTT. Translated, it gives CASSWGQEKLFF.

This rearrangement joins TRBV5-6 to TRBJ2-5; weak D call: TRBD1 (6 bases). Germline V gene data show CDR1 as SGHDT and CDR2 as YYEEEE. V lost 1 base and J lost 3, with 13 bases in between. The CDR3 contains 15 residues. The chain's CDR3 is CASSLLTGPKETQYF. CDR3 DNA sequence: TGTGCCAGCAGCTTGTTGACAGGCCCGAAAGAGACCCAGTACTTC.

V usage is TRBV6-1 and J usage is TRBJ2-3, with D unresolved. The CDR3 length is 10 residues. With 6 bases removed from V and 5 bases from J, the gap between germline ends came to 3 bases. CDR1 MNHNS and CDR2 SASEGT come from the germline V gene. The CDR3 sequence is CASRVDTQYF. The CDR3 DNA reads TGTGCCAGCAGGGTAGATACGCAGTATTTT.

The V and J genes are TRBV2 and TRBJ1-1; 9 nucleotides match TRBD1. J lost 6 bases, V lost 6 bases, and 11 bases had no gene match. CDR1 SNHLY and CDR2 FYNNEI come from the germline V gene. CDR3 length equals 15 residues. In DNA form, the CDR3 reads TGTGCCAGCAGAGTAGGAGGACAGGGGATTTCTGAAGCTTTCTTT. Its translation is CASRVGGQGISEAFF.

The CDR3 region has the DNA TGTGCCAGCAGCTGGGGGACAGTCAATGAGCAGTTCTTC. This sequence encodes CASSWGTVNEQFF. The chain is built from TRBV5-6 and TRBJ2-1; TRBD1 agrees at 7 bases. There are 13 residues in the CDR3. V lost 3 bases and J lost 6; bases outside the gene matches: 3. Germline V gene data show CDR1 as SGHDT and CDR2 as YYEEEE.

The chain is built from TRBV2 and TRBJ2-2; tentatively, D is TRBD1 or TRBD2 (5 bases each). The CDR3 loop spans 15 amino acids. Germline loops: CDR1 SNHLY, CDR2 FYNNEI. Trimming took 3 bases from V and 2 from J, leaving 10 bases between them. The CDR3 here is CASSEGVLNTGELFF. As DNA, the CDR3 is TGTGCCAGCAGTGAGGGGGTACTTAACACCGGGGAGCTGTTTTTT.

The chain joins TRBV19 to TRBJ2-5; possible D gene TRBD2, 5 bases. The germline V and J ends were trimmed by 3 bases and 4 bases, with 15 bases remaining between them. CDR3 length equals 15 residues. Germline CDR1 is LNHDA and CDR2 is SQIVND (reference sequence). This CDR3 reads CASSITAAGGETQYF. CDR3 coding DNA: TGTGCCAGTAGTATTACGGCGGCCGGAGGAGAGACCCAGTACTTC.

The chain combines TRBV10-3 with TRBJ2-5; 8 nucleotides align to TRBD2. Germline V lookup: CDR1 ENHRY, CDR2 SYGVKD. The V and J ends lost 3 bases and 5 bases, in that order; junction bases with no gene match: 8. This CDR3 has 15 residues. The CDR3 region is CAISDGRGRGETQYF. The CDR3 region has the DNA TGTGCCATCAGTGACGGGAGGGGCCGTGGGGAGACCCAGTACTTC.

The chain couples TRBV7-2 to TRBJ2-5; TRBD1 matches 7 bases. The J call is in doubt because the DNA end fits TRBJ2-7 better. CDR3 length equals 14 residues. CDR1 and CDR2 from the germline V gene are SGHTA and FQGNSA. The CDR3 nucleotides read TGTGCCAGCAGCTCCCGAACAGGGGTAGACGAGCAGTACTTC. Its translation: CASSSRTGVDEQYF.

In this sample, this clone turned up a few times. This chain joins TRBV4-2 and TRBJ1-4; TRBD1 agrees at 10 bases. J lost 1 base, V lost 5 bases, and 7 bases had no gene match. Germline CDR1 is LGHNA and CDR2 is YNFKEQ. CDR3 length equals 17 residues. This CDR3 is CASSKGRDRGTNEKLFF. The CDR3 DNA reads TGTGCCAGCAGCAAAGGCCGGGACAGGGGAACTAATGAAAAACTGTTTTTT.

The chain recombines TRBV15 with TRBJ2-5; a possible D gene is TRBD1 (6 bases). TRBJ2-7 matches the DNA end more closely, so the J call is doubtful. CDR3 size: 14 residues. In germline, CDR1 is LNHNV, CDR2 YYDKDF (reference sequence). CDR3: CATSPGALSYEQYF. CDR3 in DNA: TGTGCCACCAGCCCAGGGGCTTTAAGCTACGAGCAGTACTTC.

This chain connects TRBV7-9 to TRBJ1-1; the D gene is possibly TRBD1 (6 bases). The CDR3 is 16 residues long. The germline V gene has CDR1 SEHNR and CDR2 FQNEAQ (reference sequence). V gave up 4 bases and J gave up 0 bases, with 15 bases separating them. This CDR3 reads CASSSRKQGVNTEAFF. The DNA for the CDR3 is TGTGCCAGCAGCTCTCGAAAACAGGGTGTGAACACTGAAGCTTTCTTT.

The CDR3 reads CASSLVRANEQFF. Written as DNA, the CDR3 is TGTGCCAGCAGCTTGGTCCGGGCCAATGAGCAGTTCTTC. V usage is TRBV5-6 and J usage is TRBJ2-1; no firm D call. Germline CDR1 is SGHDT and CDR2 is YYEEEE. The V gene lost 0 bases and the J gene lost 6 bases, with 7 bases spanning the gap. The CDR3 covers 13 residues.

The chain is built from TRBV6-5 and TRBJ2-2; D perhaps matches TRBD2 (6 bases). Looked up from germline, CDR1 is MNHEY and CDR2 is SVGAGI. The ends were cut back, 6 bases at V and 1 base at J, with 12 bases in the middle. The CDR3 length is 15 residues. The CDR3 region is CASRRGDLNTGELFF. The CDR3 DNA reads TGTGCCAGCAGAAGAGGGGACTTGAACACCGGGGAGCTGTTTTTT.

This clone came up a few times. This chain uses TRBV25-1 with TRBJ2-2, with 7 bases fitting TRBD1. V was clipped by 5 bases and J by 4 bases; unmatched bases: 10. CDR3 length equals 16 residues. The V gene's germline CDR1 is MGHDK and CDR2 SYGVNS. CDR3 residues: CASSKPGGRGTGELFF. Here the CDR3 DNA reads TGTGCCAGCAGTAAGCCAGGGGGAAGGGGCACCGGGGAGCTGTTTTTT.

The V and J genes are TRBV4-2 and TRBJ2-3; D is tentatively TRBD1 or TRBD2 (5 bases each). The CDR3 totals 16 residues. Trimming removed 3 bases at V and 2 bases at J, with 15 bases between. In germline, CDR1 is LGHNA, CDR2 YNFKEQ. Here the CDR3 DNA reads TGTGCCAGCAGCCAGGGGGTCGTAAGGGACACAGATACGCAGTATTTT. This gives the protein CASSQGVVRDTDTQYF.

This clone occurred once. The V call is TRBV7-9, the J call TRBJ2-3; 9 bases are shared with TRBD1. This CDR3 contains 16 residues. V shed 5 bases, J shed 4 bases, and the junction held 10 bases outside the gene matches. Germline V gene sequence: CDR1 SEHNR, CDR2 FQNEAQ (reference sequence). The CDR3 region is CASSGEQGAPADTQYF. CDR3 in DNA: TGTGCCAGCAGCGGGGAACAGGGGGCCCCAGCAGATACGCAGTATTTT.